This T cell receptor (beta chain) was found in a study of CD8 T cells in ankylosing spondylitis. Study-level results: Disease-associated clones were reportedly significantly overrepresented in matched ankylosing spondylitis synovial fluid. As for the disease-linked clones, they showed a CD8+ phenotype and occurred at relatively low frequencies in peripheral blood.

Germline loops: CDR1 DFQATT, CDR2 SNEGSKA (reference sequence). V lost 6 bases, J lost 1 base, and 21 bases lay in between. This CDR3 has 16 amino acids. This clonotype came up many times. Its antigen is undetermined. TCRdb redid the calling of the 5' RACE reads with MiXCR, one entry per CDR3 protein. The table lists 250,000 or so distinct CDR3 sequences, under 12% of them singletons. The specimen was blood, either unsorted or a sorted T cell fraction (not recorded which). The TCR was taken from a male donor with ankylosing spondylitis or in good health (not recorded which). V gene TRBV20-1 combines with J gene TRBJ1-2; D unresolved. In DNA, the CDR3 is TGCAGTGCCGGATTCCCTACCACCTCCATTAACTATGGCTACACCTTC. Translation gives CSAGFPTTSINYGYTF.